This T cell receptor beta chain was recorded in a study of control samples from healthy donors and cancer patients. Only in-frame clones appear in the TCRdb table, and some are missing; sequencing was by immunoSEQ multiplex PCR. The table records 170,000 or so clones, about 90% of them present only once. The CDR3 extends over 13 amino acids. With 0 bases removed from V and 5 bases from J, the gap between germline ends came to 7 bases. Sequencing was done on a sample of blood. The chain is built from TRBV12-3 or TRBV12-4 and TRBJ1-1; no firm D call. This sequence originates from a woman between 40 and 55 years old in good health. This CDR3 is CASSLAHGTEAFF. For the CDR3, the DNA is TGTGCCAGCAGTTTAGCGCATGGGACTGAAGCTTTCTTT.